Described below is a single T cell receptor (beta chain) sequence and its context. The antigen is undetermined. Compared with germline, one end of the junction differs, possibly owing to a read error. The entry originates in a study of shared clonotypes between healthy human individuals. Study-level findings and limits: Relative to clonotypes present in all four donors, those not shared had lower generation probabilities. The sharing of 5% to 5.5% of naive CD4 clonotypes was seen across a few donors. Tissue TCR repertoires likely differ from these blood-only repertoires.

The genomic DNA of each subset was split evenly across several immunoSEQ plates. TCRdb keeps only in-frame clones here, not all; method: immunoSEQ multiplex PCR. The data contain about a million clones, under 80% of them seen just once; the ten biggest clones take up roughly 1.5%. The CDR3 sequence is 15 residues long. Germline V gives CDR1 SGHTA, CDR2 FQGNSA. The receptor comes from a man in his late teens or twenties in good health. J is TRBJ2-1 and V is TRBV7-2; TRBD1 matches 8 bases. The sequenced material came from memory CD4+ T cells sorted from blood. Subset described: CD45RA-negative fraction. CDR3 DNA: TGTGCCAGCAGTTTAGACAGGGGATACTACAATGAGCAGTTCTTC. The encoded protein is CASSLDRGYYNEQFF.